This is a list of T cell receptor beta chains from one sample in a study of blood T cell repertoires in COVID-19. Generated by immunoSEQ multiplex PCR, the TCRdb table keeps only in-frame clones and is missing some. The sample contains 350,000 or so clones, 92% of which appear only once. Material: PBMCs or T cells enriched from blood (not recorded which). All receptors derive from a woman in her 30s who had recovered from COVID-19. Each CDR3 is given with its conserved first and last residue. D genes are given only for firm matches. A row's size may be missing; if present it is once, few, many or a size class.

clone size: -
D gene: -
J gene: TRBJ1-1
V gene: TRBV28
CDR3 DNA: TGTGCCAGCAGTCCCGGGACAGAAGCTTTCTTT
CDR3 protein: CASSPGTEAFF

clone size: -
D gene: -
J gene: TRBJ1-2
V gene: TRBV2
CDR3 DNA: TGTGCCAGCACACAGGGCGTCGATGGCTACACCTTC
CDR3 protein: CASTQGVDGYTF

clone size: -
D gene: -
J gene: TRBJ1-3
V gene: TRBV5-1
CDR3 DNA: TGCGCCAGCCGCCTAGGGGTAACGGGAAACACCATATATTTT
CDR3 protein: CASRLGVTGNTIYF

clone size: -
D gene: -
J gene: TRBJ2-4
V gene: TRBV19
CDR3 DNA: TGTGCCAGTAGTATGAGGGCAGTTCTAGCCAAAAACATTCAGTACTTC
CDR3 protein: CASSMRAVLAKNIQYF

clone size: -
D gene: -
J gene: TRBJ1-4
V gene: TRBV19
CDR3 DNA: TGTGCCAGTAGTATAGGTAGCTCCTTGGTTGAAAAACTGTTTTTT
CDR3 protein: CASSIGSSLVEKLFF

clone size: -
D gene: -
J gene: TRBJ1-2
V gene: TRBV27
CDR3 DNA: TGTGCCAGCAGTTTTTCCCCTCTCATCCGGGGCTACACCTTC
CDR3 protein: CASSFSPLIRGYTF

clone size: -
D gene: -
J gene: TRBJ2-5
V gene: TRBV6-5
CDR3 DNA: TGTGCCACCGGGGGTCTAGGGCAAGAGACCCAGTACTTC
CDR3 protein: CATGGLGQETQYF

clone size: -
D gene: -
J gene: TRBJ2-1
V gene: TRBV9
CDR3 DNA: TGTGCCAGCAGCGTAGCCCTGGCCGATGAGCAGTTCTTC
CDR3 protein: CASSVALADEQFF

clone size: -
D gene: -
J gene: TRBJ1-2
V gene: TRBV7-2
CDR3 DNA: TGTGCCAGCAGCTCCGGGGCTAACTATGGCTACACCTTC
CDR3 protein: CASSSGANYGYTF

clone size: -
D gene: -
J gene: TRBJ1-4
V gene: TRBV4-1
CDR3 DNA: TGCGCCAGCAGCCGAAGTATCGGGGTTGCCGAAAAACTGTTTTTT
CDR3 protein: CASSRSIGVAEKLFF

clone size: -
D gene: -
J gene: TRBJ1-1
V gene: TRBV3-1/TRBV3-2
CDR3 DNA: TGTGCCAGCAGCCCCCCAGGGAACACTGAAGCTTTCTTT
CDR3 protein: CASSPPGNTEAFF

clone size: few
D gene: -
J gene: TRBJ2-5
V gene: TRBV5-6
CDR3 DNA: TGTGCCAGCAGCTTGTACGGGTTGGTGGAGACCCAGTACTTC
CDR3 protein: CASSLYGLVETQYF

clone size: -
D gene: TRBD1
J gene: TRBJ1-1
V gene: TRBV29-1
CDR3 DNA: TGCAGCGCTAGGGGGCAGGGGGCTGGTGAAGCTTTCTTT
CDR3 protein: CSARGQGAGEAFF

clone size: -
D gene: TRBD1
J gene: TRBJ1-1
V gene: TRBV19
CDR3 DNA: TGTGCCAGTAGTGGGGCAGGGGGCACAGCTTTCTTT
CDR3 protein: CASSGAGGTAFF

clone size: once
D gene: TRBD1
J gene: TRBJ1-4
V gene: TRBV4-1
CDR3 DNA: TGCGCCAGCAGCCATGAGAGCGGACAGGGTGATGAAAAACTGTTTTTT
CDR3 protein: CASSHESGQGDEKLFF

clone size: -
D gene: -
J gene: TRBJ2-3
V gene: TRBV5-1
CDR3 DNA: TGCGCCAGCAGCTTGGCCGACTCCACAGATACGCAGTATTTT
CDR3 protein: CASSLADSTDTQYF

clone size: -
D gene: TRBD1
J gene: TRBJ1-3
V gene: TRBV19
CDR3 DNA: TGTGCCAGTAGTGAACGACAGGGGACTGGAAACACCATATATTTT
CDR3 protein: CASSERQGTGNTIYF

clone size: -
D gene: -
J gene: TRBJ2-7
V gene: TRBV11-2
CDR3 DNA: TGTGCCAGCAGCTTGAGGGCAGACGTCGGGCAGTACTTC
CDR3 protein: CASSLRADVGQYF

clone size: -
D gene: TRBD1
J gene: TRBJ1-5
V gene: TRBV29-1
CDR3 DNA: TGCAGCGTCGGACAGGGGGGTGGTCAGCCCCAGCATTTT
CDR3 protein: CSVGQGGGQPQHF

clone size: -
D gene: TRBD2
J gene: TRBJ2-1
V gene: TRBV7-2
CDR3 DNA: TGTGCCAGCAGCTCCTCACTAGCGGGAGTGCAGTTCTTC
CDR3 protein: CASSSSLAGVQFF

clone size: -
D gene: -
J gene: TRBJ1-2
V gene: TRBV29-1
CDR3 DNA: TGCAGCGCCGCCGACCGGAAAGCGGGAGGCTACACCTTC
CDR3 protein: CSAADRKAGGYTF

clone size: -
D gene: -
J gene: TRBJ1-3
V gene: TRBV29-1
CDR3 DNA: TGCAGCGTACGGGGGAGGGCTGGAGGAAACACCATATATTTT
CDR3 protein: CSVRGRAGGNTIYF

clone size: -
D gene: TRBD2
J gene: TRBJ2-7
V gene: TRBV13
CDR3 DNA: TGTGCCAGCAGCTCCGGGACTAGCGGGAGTTACGAGCAGTACTTC
CDR3 protein: CASSSGTSGSYEQYF

clone size: -
D gene: TRBD2
J gene: TRBJ2-1
V gene: TRBV19
CDR3 DNA: TGTGCCAGTAGTATGACCCGTGGCGGGAGAGGGTCCGCTGAGCAGTTCTTC
CDR3 protein: CASSMTRGGRGSAEQFF

clone size: -
D gene: -
J gene: TRBJ2-7
V gene: TRBV14
CDR3 DNA: TGTGCCAGCAGCCAATTGAGCGGAGTTGCCCCCGTGTACTTC
CDR3 protein: CASSQLSGVAPVYF

clone size: -
D gene: TRBD1
J gene: TRBJ1-6
V gene: TRBV28
CDR3 DNA: TGTGCCAGCAGTCCACACAGGGGTAATTCACCCCTCCACTTT
CDR3 protein: CASSPHRGNSPLHF

clone size: once
D gene: TRBD2
J gene: TRBJ2-2
V gene: TRBV5-4
CDR3 DNA: TGTGCCAGCAGACCCGGGACTAGCGGATCGACGAACACCGGGGAGCTGTTTTTT
CDR3 protein: CASRPGTSGSTNTGELFF

clone size: -
D gene: -
J gene: TRBJ1-6
V gene: TRBV27
CDR3 DNA: TGTGCCAGCAGCAAAATGGGAGATAATTCACCCCTCCACTTT
CDR3 protein: CASSKMGDNSPLHF

clone size: once
D gene: -
J gene: TRBJ1-5
V gene: TRBV6-4
CDR3 DNA: TGTGCCAGCAACATTCGGAGGGAAAATCAGCCCCAGCATTTT
CDR3 protein: CASNIRRENQPQHF

clone size: -
D gene: -
J gene: TRBJ1-1
V gene: TRBV27
CDR3 DNA: TGTGCCAGCTTTAGCCTCTCGGGCACTGAAGCTTTCTTT
CDR3 protein: CASFSLSGTEAFF

clone size: -
D gene: -
J gene: TRBJ2-2
V gene: TRBV19
CDR3 DNA: TGTGCCAGTAGGGTCCGACTAGTCTTTGCCGGGGAGCTGTTTTTT
CDR3 protein: CASRVRLVFAGELFF

clone size: -
D gene: -
J gene: TRBJ2-7
V gene: TRBV9
CDR3 DNA: TGTGCCAGCAGCGTAACCACACCGTCGATCGAGCAGTACTTC
CDR3 protein: CASSVTTPSIEQYF

clone size: -
D gene: -
J gene: TRBJ2-2
V gene: TRBV2
CDR3 DNA: TGTGCCAGCAGTGAAGCTTCGACTGGGGAGCTGTTTTTT
CDR3 protein: CASSEASTGELFF

clone size: once
D gene: -
J gene: TRBJ1-1
V gene: TRBV5-1
CDR3 DNA: TGCGCCAGCAGCTTGGAGGTGGGGAGTGAAGCTTTCTTT
CDR3 protein: CASSLEVGSEAFF

clone size: -
D gene: -
J gene: TRBJ1-1
V gene: TRBV18
CDR3 DNA: TGTGCCAGCTCACCCCCGGGGGGGCTGAGGACTGAAGCTTTCTTT
CDR3 protein: CASSPPGGLRTEAFF

clone size: -
D gene: TRBD2
J gene: TRBJ2-1
V gene: TRBV18
CDR3 DNA: TGTGCCAGCTCACCAGGGGCGGGAGTCTACAATGAGCAGTTCTTC
CDR3 protein: CASSPGAGVYNEQFF

clone size: -
D gene: TRBD1
J gene: TRBJ1-2
V gene: TRBV18
CDR3 DNA: TGTGCCAGCTCACCCGACAGGGGTTTTCATGGCTACACCTTC
CDR3 protein: CASSPDRGFHGYTF

clone size: -
D gene: -
J gene: TRBJ1-1
V gene: TRBV7-2
CDR3 DNA: TGTGCCAGCAGCTTAGTGGGAGGTAACACTGAAGCTTTCTTT
CDR3 protein: CASSLVGGNTEAFF

clone size: -
D gene: -
J gene: TRBJ1-1
V gene: TRBV18
CDR3 DNA: TGTGCCAGCTCAGTATCGACAGAGAACACTGAAGCTTTCTTT
CDR3 protein: CASSVSTENTEAFF

clone size: few
D gene: -
J gene: TRBJ1-6
V gene: TRBV7-9
CDR3 DNA: TGTGCCAGCAGCCTCTCACAGTATAATTCACCCCTCCACTTT
CDR3 protein: CASSLSQYNSPLHF

clone size: once
D gene: -
J gene: TRBJ2-1
V gene: TRBV5-1
CDR3 DNA: TGCGCCAGCAGCTTGAGTCGGGAGGAGCAGTTCTTC
CDR3 protein: CASSLSREEQFF

clone size: once
D gene: -
J gene: TRBJ1-3
V gene: TRBV10-3
CDR3 DNA: TGTGCCATCAGTGACGGTCAGGCTCACTCTGGAAACACCATATATTTT
CDR3 protein: CAISDGQAHSGNTIYF

clone size: -
D gene: TRBD1
J gene: TRBJ1-2
V gene: TRBV19
CDR3 DNA: TGTGCCAGTAGTGCTAGGACAGGGAGAGGAGGCTACACCTTC
CDR3 protein: CASSARTGRGGYTF

clone size: -
D gene: TRBD2
J gene: TRBJ2-2
V gene: TRBV3-1/TRBV3-2
CDR3 DNA: TGTGCCAGCAGCCAAGTTCGGGAGGGGTCGAACACCGGGGAGCTGTTTTTT
CDR3 protein: CASSQVREGSNTGELFF

clone size: -
D gene: -
J gene: TRBJ2-2
V gene: TRBV6-1
CDR3 DNA: TGTGCCAGCAGTGAAAGGGGGACAACGAACACCGGGGAGCTGTTTTTT
CDR3 protein: CASSERGTTNTGELFF

clone size: once
D gene: TRBD1
J gene: TRBJ1-2
V gene: TRBV6-2/TRBV6-3
CDR3 DNA: TGTGCCAGCAGCTGGGGACAGGGCTCCTATGGCTACACCTTC
CDR3 protein: CASSWGQGSYGYTF

clone size: -
D gene: TRBD2
J gene: TRBJ2-1
V gene: TRBV28
CDR3 DNA: TGTGCCAGCAGTTTGGGGGGGTTGTACAATGAGCAGTTCTTC
CDR3 protein: CASSLGGLYNEQFF

clone size: -
D gene: TRBD2
J gene: TRBJ2-3
V gene: TRBV24-1
CDR3 DNA: TGTGCCACCAGTGAACTAACTAGCGACACAGATACGCAGTATTTT
CDR3 protein: CATSELTSDTDTQYF

clone size: -
D gene: -
J gene: TRBJ2-3
V gene: TRBV11-3
CDR3 DNA: TGTGCCAGCAGCTTTACGGCACAGGGTGGTGGGGATACGCAGTATTTT
CDR3 protein: CASSFTAQGGGDTQYF

clone size: -
D gene: TRBD1
J gene: TRBJ1-2
V gene: TRBV5-4
CDR3 DNA: TGTGCCAGCAGAGCTGGACAGGGGGATGGCTACACCTTC
CDR3 protein: CASRAGQGDGYTF

clone size: -
D gene: -
J gene: TRBJ2-7
V gene: TRBV5-1
CDR3 DNA: TGCGCCAGCAGCTACAGGGTGGGACCATACGAGCAGTACTTC
CDR3 protein: CASSYRVGPYEQYF

clone size: -
D gene: -
J gene: TRBJ2-1
V gene: TRBV19
CDR3 DNA: TGTGCCAGTAGTATACCCGCGGAGACGTACGGGGACAATGAGCAGTTCTTC
CDR3 protein: CASSIPAETYGDNEQFF

clone size: -
D gene: -
J gene: TRBJ1-2
V gene: TRBV5-1
CDR3 DNA: TGCGCCAGCAGCTTGGAAAGGACAGCCCCTAACTATGGCTACACCTTC
CDR3 protein: CASSLERTAPNYGYTF